Listed here are 6 T cell receptor beta chains from one sample, sequenced in a study of blood T cell repertoires in COVID-19. Assay: immunoSEQ multiplex PCR; the TCRdb copy retains only in-frame clones and omits some. The repertoire holds roughly 200,000 clones, with nearly 90% as singletons. The sequenced sample was PBMCs or T cells enriched from blood (not recorded which). Receptors were obtained from a woman aged 40 to 50 with acute COVID-19.

The chain recombines TRBV29-1 with TRBJ2-3; 7 bases match TRBD2. CDR3 size: 14 residues. Germline CDR1 and CDR2: SQVTM and ANQGSEA. V dropped 3 bases and J dropped 1; count of bases not matched to a gene: 4. CDR3 protein: CSVDWTRGTDTQYF. CDR3 in DNA: TGCAGCGTTGATTGGACTAGGGGCACAGATACGCAGTATTTT.

As regards this clone: Other DNA sequences in the same sample also yield this CDR3. The CDR3 loop reads CASSLDGQGNQPQHF. The DNA of the CDR3 is TGCGCCAGCAGCTTGGACGGACAGGGCAATCAGCCCCAGCATTTT. The V and J genes are TRBV5-1 and TRBJ1-5; TRBD1 matches 7 bases. The germline CDR1 and CDR2 sequences are SGHRS and YFSETQ. V was pared by 0 bases and J by 2 bases, with 2 bases of the junction left unmatched. The CDR3 extends over 15 amino acids. The full variable domain, in which reference TRBV5-1 and TRBJ1-5 provide the parts outside the CDR3, is KAGVTQTPRYLIKTRGQQVTLSCSPISGHRSVSWYQQTPGQGLQFLFEYFSETQRNKGNFPGRFSGRQFSNSRSEMNVSTLELGDSALYLCASSLDGQGNQPQHFGDGTRLSIL.

The chain couples TRBV4-3 to TRBJ2-1; D may be TRBD2 (6 bases). The CDR3 length is 15 residues. V lost 0 bases to trimming and J lost 2 bases, with 8 bases between them. The germline V gene encodes CDR1 LGHNA and CDR2 YSLEER. The CDR3: CASSQELAAYNEQFF. The DNA for the CDR3 is TGCGCCAGCAGCCAAGAATTAGCGGCCTACAATGAGCAGTTCTTC.

The chain couples TRBV18 to TRBJ2-1; 10 bases line up with TRBD2. Trimming removed 0 bases from V and 0 bases from J; junction bases left unmatched: 17. This CDR3 region has 22 residues. Germline CDR1 and CDR2: KGHSH and LQKENI. The CDR3 coding sequence is TGTGCCAGCTCACCACCTAGACTCCGGACTAGCGGAATCCAGAGCTCCTACAATGAGCAGTTCTTC. This codes for CASSPPRLRTSGIQSSYNEQFF.

V usage is TRBV4-3 and J usage is TRBJ1-5; D is unclear. The CDR3 has 15 residues. V shed 1 base and J shed 3 bases, with 10 bases lying between them. Germline V gives CDR1 LGHNA, CDR2 YSLEER. CDR3 residues: CASSQVFGDNQPQHF. The CDR3 DNA is TGCGCCAGCAGCCAAGTCTTCGGGGACAATCAGCCCCAGCATTTT.

V is TRBV7-9 and J is TRBJ2-5; TRBD2 aligns across 7 bases. Germline CDR1 reads SEHNR; CDR2 reads FQNEAQ (reference sequence). V trimming: 1 base; J trimming: 1 base; junction bases outside the gene matches: 9. CDR3 length: 17 residues. The CDR3 bases are TGTGCCAGCAGCTTAGAAGGCTGGCGGGGGAGCCAAGAGACCCAGTACTTC. Translation gives CASSLEGWRGSQETQYF.